The clone carrying this TCR beta chain was counted at least ten times. Antigen unknown. This entry belongs to a study of regulatory T cells in long-lasting Graves disease. Documented time point: newly diagnosed GD, antithyroid drugs for less than 3 months. From PBMCs, RNA was extracted and then used to make the TCR library. Per germline, CDR1 SNHLY and CDR2 FYNNEI. V was trimmed by 0 bases and J by 4 bases, leaving 12 bases between them. This CDR3 is built from 15 residues. Construction of the TCR beta libraries employed iRepertoire HTBI primers in conjunction with Arm-PCR of CDR3 regions. TCRdb processed the multiplex PCR reads anew with MiXCR; each CDR3 protein has one entry. The sample includes over 200,000 distinct CDR3 sequences, 18% seen only once; the top ten take less than 15%. General study points: Gene preferences differed: TRBV28, TRBJ1-2, TRBJ2-5 in persistent cases. Persistent patients shared more public clonotypes (2,741) than newly diagnosed patients (over 900).

The same sample was also used in a study of T cells in Graves' hyperthyroidism and ophthalmopathy.

The rearrangement uses TRBV2 and TRBJ1-2; no firm D call. The sample here was peripheral blood mononuclear cells (PBMCs), taken at new diagnosis, from a patient treated with antithyroid drugs. This TCR came from a woman in her thirties with Graves disease. The CDR3 region is CASSEARTLGYGYTF. The CDR3 coding sequence is TGTGCCAGCAGTGAAGCCCGGACCCTGGGCTATGGCTACACCTTC.